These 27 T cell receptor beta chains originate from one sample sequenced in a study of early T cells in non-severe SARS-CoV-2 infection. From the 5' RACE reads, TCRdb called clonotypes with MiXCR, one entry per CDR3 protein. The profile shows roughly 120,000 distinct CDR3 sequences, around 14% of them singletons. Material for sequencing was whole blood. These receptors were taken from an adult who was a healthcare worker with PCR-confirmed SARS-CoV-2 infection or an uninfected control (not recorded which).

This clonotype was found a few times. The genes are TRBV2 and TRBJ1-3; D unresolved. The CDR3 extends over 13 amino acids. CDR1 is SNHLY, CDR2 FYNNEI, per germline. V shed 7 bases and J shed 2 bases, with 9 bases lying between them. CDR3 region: CASNGNTGNTIYF. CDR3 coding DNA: TGTGCCAGCAATGGGAACACTGGAAACACCATATATTTT.

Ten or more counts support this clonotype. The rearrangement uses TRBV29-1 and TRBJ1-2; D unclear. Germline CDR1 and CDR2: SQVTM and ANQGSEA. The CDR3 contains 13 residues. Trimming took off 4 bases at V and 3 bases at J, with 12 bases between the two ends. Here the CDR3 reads CSVVLGGDYGYTF. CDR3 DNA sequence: TGCAGCGTTGTTCTGGGAGGCGACTATGGCTACACCTTC.

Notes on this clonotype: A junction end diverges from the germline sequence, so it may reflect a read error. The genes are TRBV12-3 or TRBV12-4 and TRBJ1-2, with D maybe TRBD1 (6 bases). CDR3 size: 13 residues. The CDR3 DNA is TGTGCCAACAGTTTCAGGGGCGGCTATGGCTACACCTTC. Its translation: CANSFRGGYGYTF.

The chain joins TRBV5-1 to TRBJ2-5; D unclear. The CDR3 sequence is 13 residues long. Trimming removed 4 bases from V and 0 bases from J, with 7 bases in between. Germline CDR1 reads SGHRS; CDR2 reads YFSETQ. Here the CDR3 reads CASSGDDQETQYF. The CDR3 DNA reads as TGCGCCAGCAGCGGAGACGACCAAGAGACCCAGTACTTC.

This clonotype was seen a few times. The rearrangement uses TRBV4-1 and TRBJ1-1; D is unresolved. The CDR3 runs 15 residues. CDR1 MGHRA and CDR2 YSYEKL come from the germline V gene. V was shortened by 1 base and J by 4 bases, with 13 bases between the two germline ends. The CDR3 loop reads CASSQGPVLGTEAFF. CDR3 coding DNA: TGCGCCAGCAGCCAAGGCCCCGTCTTGGGCACTGAAGCTTTCTTT.

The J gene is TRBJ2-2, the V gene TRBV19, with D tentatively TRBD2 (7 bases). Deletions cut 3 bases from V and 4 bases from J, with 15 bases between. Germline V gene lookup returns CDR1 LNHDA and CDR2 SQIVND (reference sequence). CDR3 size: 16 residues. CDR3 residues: CASSMQGGASTGELFF. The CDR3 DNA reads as TGTGCCAGTAGTATGCAAGGGGGGGCGAGCACCGGGGAGCTGTTTTTT.

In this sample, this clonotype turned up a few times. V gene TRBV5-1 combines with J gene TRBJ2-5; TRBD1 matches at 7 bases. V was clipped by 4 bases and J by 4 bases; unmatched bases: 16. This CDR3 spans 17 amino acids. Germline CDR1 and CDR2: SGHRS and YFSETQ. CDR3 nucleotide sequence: TGCGCCAGCAGCAGGAACTCGGGACAGCCCAGGCGAGAGACCCAGTACTTC. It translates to CASSRNSGQPRRETQYF.

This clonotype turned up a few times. DNA of the CDR3: TGCGCCAGCAGCCAAGATTTCCTGACTTCTGGGGCCAACGTCCTGACTTTC. It encodes CASSQDFLTSGANVLTF. The rearrangement uses TRBV4-1 and TRBJ2-6; D is uncertain. Trimming took off 0 bases at V and 1 base at J, with 10 bases between the two ends. This CDR3 is built from 17 residues. Germline lookup yields CDR1 MGHRA and CDR2 YSYEKL.

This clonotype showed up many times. The CDR3 spells CASSPSGGDGEQFF. CDR3 DNA sequence: TGTGCCAGCTCACCTTCCGGGGGCGATGGTGAGCAGTTCTTC. V gene TRBV18 combines with J gene TRBJ2-1; D possibly matches TRBD1 or TRBD2 (6 bases each). The V gene lost 3 bases and the J gene lost 9 bases, with 15 bases spanning the gap. The CDR3 extends over 14 amino acids. The germline V gene has CDR1 KGHSH and CDR2 LQKENI.

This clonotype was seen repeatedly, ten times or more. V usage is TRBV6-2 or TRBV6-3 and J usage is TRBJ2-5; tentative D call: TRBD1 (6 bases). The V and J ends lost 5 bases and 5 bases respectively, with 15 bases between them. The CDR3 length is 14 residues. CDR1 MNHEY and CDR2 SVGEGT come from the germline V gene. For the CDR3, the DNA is TGTGCCAGCAGTGGGGGCCTCATTGGGGAGACCCAGTACTTC. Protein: CASSGGLIGETQYF.

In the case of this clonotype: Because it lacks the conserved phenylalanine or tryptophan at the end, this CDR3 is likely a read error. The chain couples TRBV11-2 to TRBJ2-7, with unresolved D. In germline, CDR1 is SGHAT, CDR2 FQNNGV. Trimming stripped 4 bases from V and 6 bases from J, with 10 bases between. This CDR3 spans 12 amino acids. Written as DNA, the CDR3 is TGTGCCAGCAGCTCGGCCCCCCGCGAGCAGTACTCC. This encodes CASSSAPREQYS.

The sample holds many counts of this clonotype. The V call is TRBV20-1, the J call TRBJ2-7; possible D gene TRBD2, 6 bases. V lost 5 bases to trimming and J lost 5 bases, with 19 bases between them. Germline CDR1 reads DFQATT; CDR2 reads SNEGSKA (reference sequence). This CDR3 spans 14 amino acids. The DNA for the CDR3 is TGCAGTGCTGCGGTCGGGTCGGGGGTTCACGAGCAGTACTTC. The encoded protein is CSAAVGSGVHEQYF.

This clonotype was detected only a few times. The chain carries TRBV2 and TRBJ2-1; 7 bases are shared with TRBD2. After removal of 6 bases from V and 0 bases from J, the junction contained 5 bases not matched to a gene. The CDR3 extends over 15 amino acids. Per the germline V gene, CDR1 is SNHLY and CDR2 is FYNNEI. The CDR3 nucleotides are TGTGCCAGCAGAAAAGCGGGGCCCTCCTACAATGAGCAGTTCTTC. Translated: CASRKAGPSYNEQFF.

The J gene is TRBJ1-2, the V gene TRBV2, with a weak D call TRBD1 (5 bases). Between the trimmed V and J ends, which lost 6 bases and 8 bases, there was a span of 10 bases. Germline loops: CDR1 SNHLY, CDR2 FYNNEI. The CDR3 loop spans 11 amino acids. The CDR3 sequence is CASRTVGGYTF. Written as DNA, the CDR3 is TGTGCCAGCAGGACAGTGGGAGGCTACACCTTC. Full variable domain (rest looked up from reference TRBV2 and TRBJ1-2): EPEVTQTPSHQVTQMGQEVILRCVPISNHLYFYWYRQILGQKVEFLVSFYNNEISEKSEIFDDQFSVERPDGSNFTLKIRSTKLEDSAMYFCASRTVGGYTFGSGTRLTVV.

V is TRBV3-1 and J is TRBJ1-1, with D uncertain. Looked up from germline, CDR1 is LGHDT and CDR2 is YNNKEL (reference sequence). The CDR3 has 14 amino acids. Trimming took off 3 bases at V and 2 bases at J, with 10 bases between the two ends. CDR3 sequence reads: CASSQWSSNTEAFF. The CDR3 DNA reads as TGTGCCAGCAGCCAGTGGAGCAGTAACACTGAAGCTTTCTTT.

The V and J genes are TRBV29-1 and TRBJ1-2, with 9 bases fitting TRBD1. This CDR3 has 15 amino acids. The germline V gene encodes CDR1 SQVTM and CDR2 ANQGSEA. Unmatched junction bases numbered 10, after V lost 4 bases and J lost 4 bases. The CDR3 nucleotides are TGCAGCGTTGGGTTACAGGGGGCCGGTGGCTATGGCTACACCTTC. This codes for CSVGLQGAGGYGYTF. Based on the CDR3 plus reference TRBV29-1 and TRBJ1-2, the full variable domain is SAVISQKPSRDICQRGTSLTIQCQVDSQVTMMFWYRQQPGQSLTLIATANQGSEATYESGFVIDKFPISRPNLTFSTLTVSNMSPEDSSIYLCSVGLQGAGGYGYTFGSGTRLTVV.

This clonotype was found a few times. For the CDR3, the DNA is TGTGCCAGCAGGACCGGGACAGGTTTCCCAGATACGCAGTATTTT. It translates to CASRTGTGFPDTQYF. This rearrangement joins TRBV25-1 to TRBJ2-3; 8 nucleotides match TRBD1. The CDR3 is 15 amino acids. Germline values: CDR1 MGHDK, CDR2 SYGVNS. V lost 6 bases and J lost 4; bases outside the gene matches: 9.

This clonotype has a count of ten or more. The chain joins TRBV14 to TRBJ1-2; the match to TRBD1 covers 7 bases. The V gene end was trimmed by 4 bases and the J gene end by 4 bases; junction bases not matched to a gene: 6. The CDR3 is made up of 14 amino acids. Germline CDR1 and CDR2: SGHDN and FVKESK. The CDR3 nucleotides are TGTGCCAGCAGCCTTGGACAGGAAGGCTATGGCTACACCTTC. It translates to CASSLGQEGYGYTF.

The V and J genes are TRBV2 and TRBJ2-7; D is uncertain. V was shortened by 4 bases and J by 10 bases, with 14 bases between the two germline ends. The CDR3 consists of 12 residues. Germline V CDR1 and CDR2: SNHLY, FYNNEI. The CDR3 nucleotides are TGTGCCAGCAGTGTGAGTCCCCCCCAACAGTACTTC. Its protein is CASSVSPPQQYF.

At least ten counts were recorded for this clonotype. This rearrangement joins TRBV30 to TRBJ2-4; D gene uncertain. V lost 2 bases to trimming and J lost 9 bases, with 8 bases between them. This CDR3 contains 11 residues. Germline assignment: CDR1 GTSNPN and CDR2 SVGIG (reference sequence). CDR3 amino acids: CAWSPKGIQYF. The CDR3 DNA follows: TGTGCCTGGAGTCCTAAGGGCATTCAGTACTTC.

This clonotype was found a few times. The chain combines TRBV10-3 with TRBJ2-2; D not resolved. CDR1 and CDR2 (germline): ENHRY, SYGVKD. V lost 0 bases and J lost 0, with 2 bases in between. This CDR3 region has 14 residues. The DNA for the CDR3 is TGTGCCATCAGTGAGTCAACGAACACCGGGGAGCTGTTTTTT. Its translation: CAISESTNTGELFF.

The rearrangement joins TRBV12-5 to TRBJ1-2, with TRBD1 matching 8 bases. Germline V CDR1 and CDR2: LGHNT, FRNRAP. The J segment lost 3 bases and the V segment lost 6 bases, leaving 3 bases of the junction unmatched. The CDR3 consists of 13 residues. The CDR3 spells CASGPTGDYGYTF. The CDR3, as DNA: TGTGCTAGTGGACCGACAGGGGACTATGGCTACACCTTC.

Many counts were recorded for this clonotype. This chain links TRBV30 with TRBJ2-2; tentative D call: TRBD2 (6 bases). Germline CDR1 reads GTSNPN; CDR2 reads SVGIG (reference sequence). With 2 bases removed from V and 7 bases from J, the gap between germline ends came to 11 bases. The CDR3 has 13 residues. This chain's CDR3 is CAWSTTSHGELFF. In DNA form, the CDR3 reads TGTGCCTGGAGTACTACTAGCCACGGGGAGCTGTTTTTT.

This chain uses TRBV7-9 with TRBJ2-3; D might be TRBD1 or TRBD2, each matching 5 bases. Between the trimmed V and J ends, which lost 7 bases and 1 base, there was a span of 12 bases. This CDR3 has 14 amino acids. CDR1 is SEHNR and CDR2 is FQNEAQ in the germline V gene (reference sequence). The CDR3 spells CASTPLGGTDTQYF. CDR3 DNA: TGTGCCAGCACCCCCTTGGGGGGCACAGATACGCAGTATTTT.

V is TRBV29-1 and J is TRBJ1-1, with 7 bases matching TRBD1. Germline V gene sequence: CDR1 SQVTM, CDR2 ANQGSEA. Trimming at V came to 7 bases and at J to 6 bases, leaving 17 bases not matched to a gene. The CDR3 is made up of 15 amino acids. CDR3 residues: CSAQPAGGGDSEAFF. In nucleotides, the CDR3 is TGCAGCGCCCAACCTGCAGGGGGGGGTGATTCTGAAGCTTTCTTT.

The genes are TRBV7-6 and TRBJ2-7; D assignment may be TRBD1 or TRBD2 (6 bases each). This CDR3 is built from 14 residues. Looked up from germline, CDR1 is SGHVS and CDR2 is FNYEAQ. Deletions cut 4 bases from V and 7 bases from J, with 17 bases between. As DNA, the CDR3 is TGTGCCAGCAGCTACAACAGGGACGGGGGTGAGCAGTACTTC. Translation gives CASSYNRDGGEQYF.

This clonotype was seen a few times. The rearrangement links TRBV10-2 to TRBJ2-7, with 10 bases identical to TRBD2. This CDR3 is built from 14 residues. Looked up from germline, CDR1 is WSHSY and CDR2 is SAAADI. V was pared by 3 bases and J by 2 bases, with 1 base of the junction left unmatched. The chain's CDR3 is CASSDSGGTYEQYF. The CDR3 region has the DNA TGCGCCAGCAGTGATAGCGGGGGGACCTACGAGCAGTACTTC.